These T cell receptor beta chains were read from a single sample in a study of T cell repertoires in cytomegalovirus infection. TCRdb redid the calling of the reads with MiXCR, one entry per CDR3 protein. Here the sample spans 480,000 or so distinct CDR3 sequences, about 11% being singletons. Sequencing input: PBMCs. Every receptor here comes from a human donor in good health (CMV status not recorded). Some clones in this sample may be carry-over from other donors' samples. CDR3s include the opening cysteine and the closing phenylalanine or tryptophan. A D gene is named only where the DNA matches it firmly. Size is omitted from some rows. Given values are once, few, many or a class for expanded clones.

TRBJ1-4	-	TRBV28	TRBD1	TGTGCCAGCAGTTTAGGGGGACAGGGGATGGGTTCCAATGAAAAACTGTTTTTT	CASSLGGQGMGSNEKLFF
TRBJ2-3	many	TRBV7-6	TRBD1	TGTGCCAGCAGCCCCACACGGGACAGGGCGACAGATACGCAGTATTTT	CASSPTRDRATDTQYF
TRBJ1-1	many	TRBV7-9	-	TGTGCCAGCAGCTTAGAAACAGGGGAAGCTTTCTTT	CASSLETGEAFF
TRBJ2-3	many	TRBV10-3	-	TGTGCCATCAGTTGGTCGGACACAGATACGCAGTATTTT	CAISWSDTDTQYF
TRBJ2-7	many	TRBV11-1	-	TGTGCCAGCAGCGCCTTCGGGGCCTACGAGCAGTACTTC	CASSAFGAYEQYF
TRBJ1-5	-	TRBV19	-	TGTGCCAGTAGTATTTTGAGCGACAATCAGCCCCAGCATTTT	CASSILSDNQPQHF
TRBJ1-2	few	TRBV6-1	-	TGTGCCAGCAGTACAGGGTATATCGATGGCTACACCTTC	CASSTGYIDGYTF
TRBJ2-1	-	TRBV12-3/TRBV12-4	-	TGTGCCAGCAGCCCAGGAGGGGGGAGGGGCTCCTACAATGAGCAGTTCTTC	CASSPGGGRGSYNEQFF
TRBJ2-3	few	TRBV2	-	TGTGCCAGCATTCGGGAGTCTTCGAGTTCTGTAACGCAGTATTTT	CASIRESSSSVTQYF
TRBJ1-4	many	TRBV20-1	-	TGCAGTGCTACCCCCACGGCAACTAATGAAAAACTGTTTTTT	CSATPTATNEKLFF
TRBJ2-7	-	TRBV18	-	TGTGCCAGCTCACCACCAAAGGTCACCCGGCGAGGCTACGAGCAGTACTTC	CASSPPKVTRRGYEQYF
TRBJ1-3	many	TRBV9	TRBD1	TGTGCCAGCACCGACAGGGCCTCTGGAAACACCATATATTTT	CASTDRASGNTIYF
TRBJ2-1	many	TRBV5-1	-	TGCGCCAGCAGCTTGATTAGCGAGGGGAATGAGCAGTTCTTC	CASSLISEGNEQFF
TRBJ1-2	few	TRBV12-5	TRBD1	TGTGCTAGTGGTCACGAGACAGGGGGCCTCGGCTACACCTTC	CASGHETGGLGYTF
TRBJ1-5	many	TRBV4-1	TRBD1	TGCGCCAGCAGCCAAGGGGACAGAAGGCCCAATCAGCCCCAGCATTTT	CASSQGDRRPNQPQHF
TRBJ2-7	many	TRBV5-1	-	TGCGCCAGCAGCTTGCTGGGGGAATCAGTCTACGAGCAGTACTTC	CASSLLGESVYEQYF
TRBJ2-7	many	TRBV7-2	-	TGTGCCAGCAGTCGGGACCACCTAGAGCAGTACTTC	CASSRDHLEQYF
TRBJ2-7	many	TRBV6-1	-	TGTGCCAGCAGTGCCGGGGGAACCTACGAGCAGTACTTC	CASSAGGTYEQYF
TRBJ2-1	-	TRBV12-5	-	TGTGCTAGTGGTGGGGGGTGGAGCTCCTACAATGAGCAGTTCTTC	CASGGGWSSYNEQFF
TRBJ1-2	many	TRBV9	-	TGTGCCAGCAGCGTACGGACAGTATACGATGGCTACACCTTC	CASSVRTVYDGYTF
TRBJ1-1	many	TRBV6-6	-	TGTGCCAGCAGTAAACAGGGCGCGGGAGGGGACACTGAAGCTTTCTTT	CASSKQGAGGDTEAFF
TRBJ2-7	many	TRBV7-8	-	TGTGCCAGCAGCTTAGTGACAGCCTCCTACGAGCAGTACTTC	CASSLVTASYEQYF
TRBJ2-1	many	TRBV5-1	TRBD2	TGCGCCAGCAGCACCGGACTAGCGGGAGGGGGACCCTACAATGAGCAGTTCTTC	CASSTGLAGGGPYNEQFF
TRBJ1-1	many	TRBV7-3	-	TGTGCCAGCAGCTTAATGGGGGAGGGCACTGAAGCTTTCTTT	CASSLMGEGTEAFF
TRBJ2-7	many	TRBV12-3/TRBV12-4	-	TGTGCCAGCAGTTTACGAGGGACCGACGAGCAGTACTTC	CASSLRGTDEQYF
TRBJ2-1	-	TRBV7-2	TRBD2	TGTGCCAGCAGCCACCCGGGACTAGCTGGTGAGCAGTTCTTC	CASSHPGLAGEQFF
TRBJ2-5	-	TRBV6-2/TRBV6-3	-	TGTGCCAGCAGTTATGGGGGGGAGACCCAGTACTTC	CASSYGGETQYF
TRBJ2-7	many	TRBV20-1	-	TGCAGTGCTCTATCCCCATCCCCCTACGAGCAGTACTTC	CSALSPSPYEQYF
TRBJ2-5	many	TRBV6-6	TRBD2	TGTGCCAGCTCAGTACCAATAGCGGGAGGGCGACCGGAGACCCAGTACTTC	CASSVPIAGGRPETQYF
TRBJ1-6	-	TRBV12-3/TRBV12-4	TRBD1	TGTGCCAGCAGATTTTCCGGGGACAGGGGTAATTCACCCCTCCACTTT	CASRFSGDRGNSPLHF
TRBJ2-3	many	TRBV12-3/TRBV12-4	TRBD2	TGTGCCAGCTTAGCCCGACTAGCGGGGGTGACAGATACGCAGTATTTT	CASLARLAGVTDTQYF
TRBJ1-1	few	TRBV10-3	TRBD1	TGTGCCATCAGGGGACAGGGAGGGACTGAAGCTTTCTTT	CAIRGQGGTEAFF
TRBJ2-1	many	TRBV7-9	-	TGTGCCAGCAGCTCTGTTGAAGAACACAATGAGCAGTTCTTC	CASSSVEEHNEQFF
TRBJ2-5	-	TRBV20-1	TRBD2	TGCAGTGCTACCCTAGCGGTGCAAGAGACCCAGTACTTC	CSATLAVQETQYF
TRBJ2-5	many	TRBV6-2/TRBV6-3	-	TGTGCCAGCAGCCCAGGTATAACGGCCCAGTACTTC	CASSPGITAQYF
TRBJ2-3	many	TRBV7-3	TRBD2	TGTGCCAGCAGCCCGGGGGGGGCAGATACGCAGTATTTT	CASSPGGADTQYF
TRBJ1-1	-	TRBV7-6	TRBD1	TGTGCCAGCAGCCCCGACAGGGTAGCTATTGAAGCTTTCTTT	CASSPDRVAIEAFF
TRBJ2-6	many	TRBV4-2	TRBD2	TGTGCCAGCAGCCAGTCCCGGGGGGGGATAGGGCCCGGGGCCAACGTCCTGACTTTC	CASSQSRGGIGPGANVLTF
TRBJ1-2	many	TRBV3-1	-	TGTGCCAGCAGCTCAACAGGGTATGGCTACACCTTC	CASSSTGYGYTF
TRBJ2-1	few	TRBV11-3	-	TGTGCCAGCAGCTTAGGTGCGGGCGGTAGGGAGCAGTTCTTC	CASSLGAGGREQFF
TRBJ2-5	many	TRBV25-1	-	TGTGCCAGCTGGAAAGCGGACCGGGAGACCCAGTACTTC	CASWKADRETQYF
TRBJ2-7	many	TRBV10-3	TRBD1	TGTGCCATCCGTCCCGGGACAGGGGCCCACGAGCAGTACTTC	CAIRPGTGAHEQYF
TRBJ2-6	-	TRBV6-5	TRBD2	TGTGCCAGCAGGACCCTGGGGGGGGGGGCCAACGTCCTGACTTTC	CASRTLGGGANVLTF
TRBJ1-2	many	TRBV12-3/TRBV12-4	-	TGTGCCAGCAGCTCCACAGGGCTCGGCTATGGCTACACCTTC	CASSSTGLGYGYTF
TRBJ1-3	many	TRBV11-2	-	TGTGCCAGCAGCTCGGTTGTCTCTGGAAACACCATATATTTT	CASSSVVSGNTIYF
TRBJ1-5	many	TRBV20-1	-	TGCAGTGGAAGGAAGGTTGGCAATCAGCCCCAGCATTTT	CSGRKVGNQPQHF
TRBJ1-2	-	TRBV6-5	-	TGTGCCAGCAGTCGACTGGACGGAATCTATGGCTACACCTTC	CASSRLDGIYGYTF